This T cell receptor beta chain was found in a study of response to subunit inactivated influenza vaccine. The study's findings and limits: New T cells are recruited in small numbers by each seasonal influenza vaccination, according to the authors' suggestion.

This clonotype came up a few times. Antigen unknown. TCRdb re-analysed the RT-PCR reads in MiXCR, keeping a single row per CDR3 protein. The table has 650,000 to 700,000 distinct CDR3 sequences, approximately 14% seen once. V lost 1 base and J lost 8; bases outside the gene matches: 14. The CDR3 length is 18 residues. Germline assignment: CDR1 PRHDT and CDR2 FYEKMQ (reference sequence). This TCR derives from a man in his fifties who received an inactivated influenza vaccine. This chain joins TRBV13 and TRBJ2-1; 10 nucleotides agree with TRBD2. The specimen was PBMCs from blood, collected 12 days after vaccination. The DNA of the CDR3 is TGTGCCAGCAGCTTAGAGCTGTGGGCTAGCGGGAGTCAGCATGAGCAGTTCTTC. Amino acids: CASSLELWASGSQHEQFF.